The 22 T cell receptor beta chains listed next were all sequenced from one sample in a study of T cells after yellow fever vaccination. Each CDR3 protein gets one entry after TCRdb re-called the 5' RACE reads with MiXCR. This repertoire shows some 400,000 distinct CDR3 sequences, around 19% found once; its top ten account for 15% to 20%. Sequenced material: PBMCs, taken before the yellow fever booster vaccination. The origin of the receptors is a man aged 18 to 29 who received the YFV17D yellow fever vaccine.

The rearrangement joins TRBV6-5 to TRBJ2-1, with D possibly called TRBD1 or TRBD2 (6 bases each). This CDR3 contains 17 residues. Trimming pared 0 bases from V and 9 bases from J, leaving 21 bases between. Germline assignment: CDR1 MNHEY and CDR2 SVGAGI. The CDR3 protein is CASSYSMGGLSRGEQFF. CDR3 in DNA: TGTGCCAGCAGTTACTCGATGGGGGGCCTCTCGAGGGGTGAGCAGTTCTTC.

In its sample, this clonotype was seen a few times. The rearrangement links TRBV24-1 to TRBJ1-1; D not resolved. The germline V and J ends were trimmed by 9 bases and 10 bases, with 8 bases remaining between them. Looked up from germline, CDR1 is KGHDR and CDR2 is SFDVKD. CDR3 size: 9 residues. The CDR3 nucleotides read TGTGCCACCGCGGGTGGAGCTTTCTTT. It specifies CATAGGAFF.

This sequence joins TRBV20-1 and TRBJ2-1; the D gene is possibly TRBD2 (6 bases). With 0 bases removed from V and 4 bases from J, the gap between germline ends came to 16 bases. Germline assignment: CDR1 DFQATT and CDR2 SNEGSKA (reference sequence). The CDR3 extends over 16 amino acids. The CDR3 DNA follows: TGCAGTGCTAGAGATAGTAGGGGACTCCCTTACAATGAGCAGTTCTTC. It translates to CSARDSRGLPYNEQFF.

CDR3 in amino acids: CASSYPGGEQYF. The CDR3 DNA is TGTGCCAGCAGTTACCCGGGCGGGGAGCAGTACTTC. The rearrangement links TRBV6-5 to TRBJ2-7, with D tentatively TRBD2 (5 bases). This CDR3 spans 12 amino acids. Germline-derived CDR1 and CDR2 are MNHEY and SVGAGI. The V end was cut by 2 bases, the J end by 7 bases, with 9 bases between.

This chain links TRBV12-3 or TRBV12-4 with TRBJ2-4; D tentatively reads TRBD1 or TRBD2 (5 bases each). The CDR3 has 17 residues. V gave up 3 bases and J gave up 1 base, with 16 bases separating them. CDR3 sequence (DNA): TGTGCCAGCAGTTTCGTCGTCGGGGCTAGGGCCAAAAACATTCAGTACTTC. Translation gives CASSFVVGARAKNIQYF.

CDR3 coding DNA: TGTGCCAGCAGCTTAGACAGGGATATCCTCCACTTT. Its protein is CASSLDRDILHF. The rearrangement uses TRBV7-8 and TRBJ1-6; perhaps TRBD1 as D (6 bases). This CDR3 has 12 amino acids. V was pared by 1 base and J by 15 bases, with 10 bases between. Germline CDR1 is SGHVS and CDR2 is FQNEAQ.

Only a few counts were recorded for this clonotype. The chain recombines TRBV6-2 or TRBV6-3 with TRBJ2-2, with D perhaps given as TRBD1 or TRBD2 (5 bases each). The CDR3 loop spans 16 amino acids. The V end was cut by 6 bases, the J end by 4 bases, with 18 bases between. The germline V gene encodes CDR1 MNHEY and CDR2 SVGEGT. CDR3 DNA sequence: TGTGCCAGCAGCCCCTTGAGAGGGGAGAGCACCGGGGAGCTGTTTTTT. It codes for CASSPLRGESTGELFF.

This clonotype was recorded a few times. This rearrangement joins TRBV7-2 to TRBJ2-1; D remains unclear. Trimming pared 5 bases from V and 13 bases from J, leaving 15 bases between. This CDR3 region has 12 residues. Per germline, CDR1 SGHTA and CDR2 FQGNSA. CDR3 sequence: CASSLNTAGQFF. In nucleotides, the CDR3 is TGTGCCAGCAGCCTAAACACGGCTGGACAGTTCTTC.

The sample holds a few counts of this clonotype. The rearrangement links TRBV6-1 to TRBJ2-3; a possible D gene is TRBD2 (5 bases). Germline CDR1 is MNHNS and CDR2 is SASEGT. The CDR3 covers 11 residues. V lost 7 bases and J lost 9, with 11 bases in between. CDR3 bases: TGTGCCAGCACCGGACTTACAACGCAGTATTTT. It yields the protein CASTGLTTQYF.

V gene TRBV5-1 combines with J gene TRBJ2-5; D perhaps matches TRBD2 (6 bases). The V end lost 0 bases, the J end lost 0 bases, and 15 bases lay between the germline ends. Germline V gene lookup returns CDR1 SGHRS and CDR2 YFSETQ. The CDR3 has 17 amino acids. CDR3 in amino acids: CASSLAPPGVYQETQYF. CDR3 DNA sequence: TGCGCCAGCAGCTTGGCCCCCCCGGGAGTGTACCAAGAGACCCAGTACTTC. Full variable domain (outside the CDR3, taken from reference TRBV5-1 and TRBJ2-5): KAGVTQTPRYLIKTRGQQVTLSCSPISGHRSVSWYQQTPGQGLQFLFEYFSETQRNKGNFPGRFSGRQFSNSRSEMNVSTLELGDSALYLCASSLAPPGVYQETQYFGPGTRLLVL.

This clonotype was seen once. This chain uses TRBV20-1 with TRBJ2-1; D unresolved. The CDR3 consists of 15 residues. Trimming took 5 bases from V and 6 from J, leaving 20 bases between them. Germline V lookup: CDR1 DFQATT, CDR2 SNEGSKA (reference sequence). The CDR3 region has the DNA TGCAGTGCTGGTCAGCCACCCCCTTTGGGCAATGAGCAGTTCTTC. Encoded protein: CSAGQPPPLGNEQFF.

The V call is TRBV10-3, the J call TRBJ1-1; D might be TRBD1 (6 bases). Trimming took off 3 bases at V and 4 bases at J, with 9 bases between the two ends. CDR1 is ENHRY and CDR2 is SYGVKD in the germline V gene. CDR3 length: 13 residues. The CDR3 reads CAISDGQFTEAFF. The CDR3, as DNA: TGTGCCATCAGTGACGGACAGTTCACTGAAGCTTTCTTT.

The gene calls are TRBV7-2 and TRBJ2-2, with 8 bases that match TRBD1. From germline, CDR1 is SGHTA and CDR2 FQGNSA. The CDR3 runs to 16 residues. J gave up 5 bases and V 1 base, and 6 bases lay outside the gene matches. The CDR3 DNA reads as TGTGCCAGCAGCTTAGTCCAGGGGGCTAGGACCGGGGAGCTGTTTTTT. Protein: CASSLVQGARTGELFF.

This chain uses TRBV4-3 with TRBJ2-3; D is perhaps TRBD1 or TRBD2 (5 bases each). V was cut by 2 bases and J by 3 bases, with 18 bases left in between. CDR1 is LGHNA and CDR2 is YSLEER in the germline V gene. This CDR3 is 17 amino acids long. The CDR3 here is CASSQRLRVGETDTQYF. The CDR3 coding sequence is TGCGCCAGCAGCCAACGTCTTCGGGTGGGGGAGACAGATACGCAGTATTTT.

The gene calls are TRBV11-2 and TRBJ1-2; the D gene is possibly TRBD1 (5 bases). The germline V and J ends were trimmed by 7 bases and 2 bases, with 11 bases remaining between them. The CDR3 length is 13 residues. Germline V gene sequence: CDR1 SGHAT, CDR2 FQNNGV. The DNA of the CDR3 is TGTGCCAGCACTTTAGGGGCAAACTATGGCTACACCTTC. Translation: CASTLGANYGYTF.

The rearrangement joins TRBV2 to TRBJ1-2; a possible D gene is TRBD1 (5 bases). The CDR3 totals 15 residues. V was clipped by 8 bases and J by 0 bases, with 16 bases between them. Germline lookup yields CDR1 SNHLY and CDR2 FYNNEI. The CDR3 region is CASVSLRDSNYGYTF. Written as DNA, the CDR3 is TGTGCCAGCGTCTCCCTCAGGGACTCTAACTATGGCTACACCTTC.

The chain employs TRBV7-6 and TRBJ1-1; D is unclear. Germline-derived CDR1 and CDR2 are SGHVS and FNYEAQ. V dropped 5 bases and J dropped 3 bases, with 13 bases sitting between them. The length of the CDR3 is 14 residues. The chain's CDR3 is CASSPSRIYTEAFF. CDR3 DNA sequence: TGTGCCAGCAGCCCCAGCAGGATTTACACTGAAGCTTTCTTT.

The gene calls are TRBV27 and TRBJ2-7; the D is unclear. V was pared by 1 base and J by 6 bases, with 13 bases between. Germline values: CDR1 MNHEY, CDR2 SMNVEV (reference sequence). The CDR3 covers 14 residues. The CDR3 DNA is TGTGCCAGCAGTTTATTGGGCAGGTCCCTCGAGCAGTACTTC. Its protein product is CASSLLGRSLEQYF.

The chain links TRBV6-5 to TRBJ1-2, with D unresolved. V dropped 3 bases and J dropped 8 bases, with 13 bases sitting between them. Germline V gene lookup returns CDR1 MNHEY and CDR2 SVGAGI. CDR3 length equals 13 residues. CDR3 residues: CASSYAHGRGYTF. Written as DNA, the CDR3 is TGTGCCAGCAGTTATGCTCACGGGAGGGGCTACACCTTC.

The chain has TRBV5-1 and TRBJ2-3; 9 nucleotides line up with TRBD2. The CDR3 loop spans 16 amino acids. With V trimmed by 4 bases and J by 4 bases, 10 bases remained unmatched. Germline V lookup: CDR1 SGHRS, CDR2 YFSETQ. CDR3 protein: CASSPDPAGGSDTQYF. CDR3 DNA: TGCGCCAGCAGCCCAGACCCAGCGGGGGGATCAGATACGCAGTATTTT.

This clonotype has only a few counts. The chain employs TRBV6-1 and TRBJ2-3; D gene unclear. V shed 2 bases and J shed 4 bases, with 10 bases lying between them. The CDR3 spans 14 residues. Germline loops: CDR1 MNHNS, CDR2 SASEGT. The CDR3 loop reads CASSESMYADTQYF. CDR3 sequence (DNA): TGTGCCAGCAGTGAATCGATGTATGCAGATACGCAGTATTTT.

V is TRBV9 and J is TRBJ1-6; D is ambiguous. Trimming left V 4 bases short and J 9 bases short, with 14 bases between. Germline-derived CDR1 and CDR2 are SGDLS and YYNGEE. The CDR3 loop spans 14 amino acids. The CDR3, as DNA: TGTGCCAGCAGCTCGAAGGTCCTAGCTTCACCCCTCCACTTT. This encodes CASSSKVLASPLHF.